The rows below give T cell receptor beta chains drawn from one sample of a study of radiotherapy plus CTLA-4 blockade in lung cancer. Only in-frame clones appear in the TCRdb table, and some are missing; sequencing was by immunoSEQ multiplex PCR. The top ten clones hold 40% of a sample with 55,000 to 80,000 clones, roughly 84% of them seen once. The material was peripheral blood, obtained from a patient treated with radiotherapy plus ipilimumab. All receptors come from a human donor with non-small cell lung cancer that progressed on radiotherapy plus ipilimumab. Both conserved end residues are part of each CDR3. The D gene is left open where the match is weak. Size tells how often a clone was seen (once, few, many) or the class of an expanded clone, and some rows leave it out.

cdr3_nt,cdr3_aa,j_call,clone_size,d_call,v_call
TGCAGCGTTGACGGCCCTTATGACTACACCTTC,CSVDGPYDYTF,TRBJ1-2,once,.,TRBV29-1
TGTGCCAGCAGTGAAGCCCCGGGACTAGCGTACGAGCAGTACTTC,CASSEAPGLAYEQYF,TRBJ2-7,.,TRBD2,TRBV2
TGTGCCAGCAGCGCCCAAGCGGGAGTCTCCTACGAGCAGTACTTC,CASSAQAGVSYEQYF,TRBJ2-7,.,TRBD2,TRBV7-8
TGTGCCAGCAGTTTAGGGGGTCAGGGAAACATTCAGTACTTC,CASSLGGQGNIQYF,TRBJ2-4,.,.,TRBV27
TGTGCCAGCCAGGGGGGCCGAACTACTAGCGGGCCCACGCCATTATACGAGCAGTACTTC,CASQGGRTTSGPTPLYEQYF,TRBJ2-7,.,TRBD2,TRBV30
TGTGCCAGCAGTTACGTGGGAGGCTCCTATAATTCACCCCTCCACTTT,CASSYVGGSYNSPLHF,TRBJ1-6,.,.,TRBV6-6
TGCAGCGCGGGACAGTCCCGCTCTGGGGCCAACGTCCTGACTTTC,CSAGQSRSGANVLTF,TRBJ2-6,.,TRBD1,TRBV29-1
TGCGCCAGCAGCTCGGGACAGGGTGGGGCTGGGGCCAACGTCCTGACTTTC,CASSSGQGGAGANVLTF,TRBJ2-6,.,TRBD1,TRBV5-1
TGTGCCAGCGGCGGGGCTAGCGGTAGCACAGATACGCAGTATTTT,CASGGASGSTDTQYF,TRBJ2-3,.,TRBD2,TRBV25-1
TGTGCCAGCAGCCGCCGGGGACCCGAGCAGTACTTC,CASSRRGPEQYF,TRBJ2-7,.,.,TRBV11-2
TGTGCCAGCAGAAGGGGGACGGTTTCCTGGTCTTTCTTT,CASRRGTVSWSFF,TRBJ1-1,.,.,TRBV2
TGTGCCAGCAGCCAAGATTTAGTCCGGGCTGGAAACACCATATATTTT,CASSQDLVRAGNTIYF,TRBJ1-3,.,.,TRBV14
TGTGCCAGCAGTACCCTAGCGGGAGGCGACAATGAGCAGTTCTTC,CASSTLAGGDNEQFF,TRBJ2-1,.,TRBD2,TRBV6-5
TGCAGCGTTGATGCAGGGTTCACCGGGGAGCTGTTTTTT,CSVDAGFTGELFF,TRBJ2-2,once,.,TRBV29-1
TGTGCCAGCAGTTTAGGACAGGGGGCAGGTCAGCCCCAGCATTTT,CASSLGQGAGQPQHF,TRBJ1-5,.,TRBD1,TRBV27
TGCGCCAGCAGCGCAGGGGGCTTATACGAGCAGTACTTC,CASSAGGLYEQYF,TRBJ2-7,.,TRBD1,TRBV5-1
TGTGCCTGGAGTATTACGGACAGGATTTCCTACGAGCAGTACTTC,CAWSITDRISYEQYF,TRBJ2-7,few,TRBD1,TRBV30
TGTGCCAGCACCCAGACTAGCGGGGCCTACAATGAGCAGTTCTTC,CASTQTSGAYNEQFF,TRBJ2-1,.,TRBD2,TRBV28
TGCGCCAGCAGCCATTCGGGACAGAGCACAGATACGCAGTATTTT,CASSHSGQSTDTQYF,TRBJ2-3,.,TRBD1,TRBV4-1
TGTGCCAGCAGCTTAGGGGAAGGACTTAGCATGACTAACAATGAGCAGTTCTTC,CASSLGEGLSMTNNEQFF,TRBJ2-1,.,.,TRBV11-2
TGTGCCAGTAGTATCGCTACTAGCGGGTTCAATGAGCAGTTCTTC,CASSIATSGFNEQFF,TRBJ2-1,once,TRBD2,TRBV19
TGTGCCAGCAGAAAAGGGACAGGCAACACTGAAGCTTTCTTT,CASRKGTGNTEAFF,TRBJ1-1,.,TRBD1,TRBV5-8